Following are 29 T cell receptor beta chains from one sample sequenced in a study of shared clonotypes between healthy human individuals. Clones were read by immunoSEQ multiplex PCR, and TCRdb kept only the in-frame ones, dropping some. The table includes approximately 640,000 clones, less than 80% detected once. The sample consisted of memory CD4+ T cells sorted from blood. Subset specified: CD45RA-negative fraction. The receptors were sampled from a woman aged 25 to 39 in good health.

Ten or more counts support this clone. The DNA of the CDR3 is TGTGCCAGCAGCTTTTCCGGCAGGCTCAATGAGCAGTTCTTC. As protein: CASSFSGRLNEQFF. The J gene is TRBJ2-1, the V gene TRBV7-9; D unclear. The V gene's germline CDR1 is SEHNR and CDR2 FQNEAQ (reference sequence). V dropped 3 bases and J dropped 6 bases, with 12 bases sitting between them. CDR3 length: 14 residues.

The chain couples TRBV5-1 to TRBJ2-7; tentatively, D is TRBD1 (6 bases). CDR1 and CDR2 (germline): SGHRS, YFSETQ. The V end was cut by 4 bases, the J end by 6 bases, with 17 bases between. This CDR3 region has 14 residues. Written as DNA, the CDR3 is TGCGCCAGCAGCGCGGACCAGGGGTTTAGCGAGCAGTACTTC. Encoded protein: CASSADQGFSEQYF.

This clone was detected a few times. The genes are TRBV5-1 and TRBJ2-1; 11 bases are a match to TRBD2. Trimming removed 4 bases from V and 5 bases from J; junction bases left unmatched: 14. This CDR3 comprises 18 residues. Germline V lookup: CDR1 SGHRS, CDR2 YFSETQ. The CDR3 region is CASSPLLAGASGNNEQFF. CDR3 nucleotide sequence: TGCGCCAGCAGCCCGCTACTAGCGGGAGCATCGGGTAACAATGAGCAGTTCTTC.

V gene TRBV27 combines with J gene TRBJ1-6, with D possibly matching TRBD1 (6 bases). In germline, CDR1 is MNHEY, CDR2 SMNVEV (reference sequence). The CDR3 totals 13 residues. The V end was cut by 5 bases, the J end by 13 bases, with 15 bases between. The DNA for the CDR3 is TGTGCCAGCAGTCTCCAGACAGGCTCTCCCCTCCACTTT. Translated, it gives CASSLQTGSPLHF.

V gene TRBV6-5 combines with J gene TRBJ1-1; perhaps TRBD1 as D (5 bases). The CDR3 loop spans 15 amino acids. V shed 6 bases and J shed 1 base, with 15 bases lying between them. Looked up from germline, CDR1 is MNHEY and CDR2 is SVGAGI. Here the CDR3 DNA reads TGTGCCAGCAGCTTAGTGGCGGGGACGAACACTGAAGCTTTCTTT. This encodes CASSLVAGTNTEAFF.

V is TRBV28 and J is TRBJ2-7; tentatively, D is TRBD2 (5 bases). Germline V gene lookup returns CDR1 MDHEN and CDR2 SYDVKM. The CDR3 covers 16 residues. The germline V and J ends were trimmed by 2 bases and 2 bases, with 16 bases remaining between them. CDR3 sequence (DNA): TGTGCCAGCAGTTTAAGGCAAGCTAGCCCGACCTACGAGCAGTACTTC. This encodes CASSLRQASPTYEQYF.

This clone appeared once. The gene calls are TRBV20-1 and TRBJ2-7; D unclear. Germline CDR1 is DFQATT and CDR2 is SNEGSKA (reference sequence). V lost 3 bases to trimming and J lost 6 bases, with 9 bases between them. The CDR3 length is 11 residues. CDR3 region: CSASLAIEQYF. CDR3 bases: TGCAGTGCTAGTCTGGCGATCGAGCAGTACTTC.

The chain has TRBV7-2 and TRBJ2-1, with D unresolved. From germline, CDR1 is SGHTA and CDR2 FQGNSA. The CDR3 is 15 residues long. The ends were cut back, 4 bases at V and 0 bases at J, with 10 bases in the middle. The CDR3 here is CASSYYSSSYNEQFF. Written as DNA, the CDR3 is TGTGCCAGCAGCTATTATTCGAGCTCCTACAATGAGCAGTTCTTC.

This clone was detected only a few times. At the DNA level, this CDR3 is encoded by other sequences in the same sample as well. The CDR3 bases are TGTGCCAGCAGGGGACTAGCGGCTTCCTACGAGCAGTACTTC. It codes for CASRGLAASYEQYF. V is TRBV2 and J is TRBJ2-7, with 11 bases lining up with TRBD2. V was clipped by 6 bases and J by 1 base; unmatched bases: 2. The germline V gene has CDR1 SNHLY and CDR2 FYNNEI. This CDR3 has 14 residues.

The genes are TRBV19 and TRBJ2-2; TRBD2 aligns across 8 bases. J gave up 5 bases and V 6 bases, and 5 bases lay outside the gene matches. Germline V gene sequence: CDR1 LNHDA, CDR2 SQIVND (reference sequence). There are 14 residues in the CDR3. The CDR3 DNA reads as TGTGCCAGTAGAATGGCGGGAGGAACCGGGGAGCTGTTTTTT. Translation: CASRMAGGTGELFF.

The chain has TRBV19 and TRBJ1-5; D not resolved. V lost 2 bases and J lost 7, with 12 bases in between. This CDR3 is built from 14 residues. CDR1 and CDR2 from the germline V gene are LNHDA and SQIVND (reference sequence). CDR3 loop: CASSISVPGQPQHF. The CDR3, as DNA: TGTGCCAGTAGTATATCCGTTCCGGGGCAGCCCCAGCATTTT.

V and J are TRBV4-1 and TRBJ2-7, with 12 bases lining up with TRBD1. Germline assignment: CDR1 MGHRA and CDR2 YSYEKL. V shed 4 bases and J 12 bases; nucleotides not matched to a gene: 16. CDR3 length: 16 amino acids. The CDR3 sequence: CASSPADGTGGWGRYF. CDR3 nucleotides: TGCGCCAGCAGCCCGGCGGACGGGACAGGGGGCTGGGGGCGGTACTTC.

The J gene is TRBJ1-2, the V gene TRBV28; no reliable D call. V shed 4 bases and J shed 6 bases, with 12 bases lying between them. Looked up from germline, CDR1 is MDHEN and CDR2 is SYDVKM. The CDR3 covers 13 residues. The CDR3 nucleotides are TGTGCCAGCAGTTCCCCCGTCGGGCATGGCTACACCTTC. Translating gives CASSSPVGHGYTF.

This clone was picked up many times. Other DNA variants within this sample encode the same CDR3. The chain carries TRBV18 and TRBJ1-3; D gene uncertain. The CDR3 has 14 residues. CDR1 is KGHSH and CDR2 is LQKENI in the germline V gene. Trimming removed 4 bases at V and 0 bases at J, with 7 bases between. Here the CDR3 reads CASSRDYSGNTIYF. The CDR3 DNA is TGTGCCAGCTCACGCGACTACTCTGGAAACACCATATATTTT.

The CDR3 here is CAISEWGDGTEAFF. The DNA for the CDR3 is TGTGCCATCAGTGAGTGGGGGGATGGTACTGAAGCTTTCTTT. The chain has TRBV10-3 and TRBJ1-1; D is perhaps TRBD1 (5 bases). V lost 1 base to trimming and J lost 5 bases, with 11 bases between them. This CDR3 comprises 14 residues. Germline CDR1 and CDR2: ENHRY and SYGVKD.

The gene calls are TRBV7-2 and TRBJ2-7, with TRBD2 matching over 7 bases. In germline, CDR1 is SGHTA, CDR2 FQGNSA. V trimming: 4 bases; J trimming: 4 bases; junction bases outside the gene matches: 7. CDR3 size: 14 residues. The DNA of the CDR3 is TGTGCCAGCAGCTCGGCGGGACTACGATACGAGCAGTACTTC. Its protein product is CASSSAGLRYEQYF. Full variable domain (missing parts from reference TRBV7-2 and TRBJ2-7): GAGVSQSPSNKVTEKGKDVELRCDPISGHTALYWYRQSLGQGLEFLIYFQGNSAPDKSGLPSDRFSAERTGGSVSTLTIQRTQQEDSAVYLCASSSAGLRYEQYFGPGTRLTVT.

This chain uses TRBV10-2 with TRBJ2-1; 11 bases match TRBD2. The V gene's germline CDR1 is WSHSY and CDR2 SAAADI. Trimming took 6 bases from V and 5 from J; bases not matched to a gene: 6. The CDR3 has 15 amino acids. CDR3 nucleotides: TGCGCCAGCAGGACACTAGCGGGAGTAAACAATGAGCAGTTCTTC. It translates to CASRTLAGVNNEQFF.

This chain uses TRBV7-9 with TRBJ2-5, with 7 bases identical to TRBD1. The V gene end was trimmed by 0 bases and the J gene end by 5 bases; junction bases not matched to a gene: 6. Germline CDR1 reads SEHNR; CDR2 reads FQNEAQ (reference sequence). The CDR3 spans 15 residues. This CDR3 reads CASSLALTGFETQYF. As DNA, the CDR3 is TGTGCCAGCAGCTTAGCATTGACAGGGTTCGAGACCCAGTACTTC.

This clone occurred a few times. This chain connects TRBV25-1 to TRBJ1-1, with D tentatively TRBD1 (6 bases). The ends were cut back, 8 bases at V and 4 bases at J, with 14 bases in the middle. Germline lookup yields CDR1 MGHDK and CDR2 SYGVNS. The CDR3 contains 13 residues. CDR3 bases: TGTGCCAGCGGTCAGGGGTTGGGCACTGAAGCTTTCTTT. The encoded protein is CASGQGLGTEAFF.

This chain links TRBV23-1 with TRBJ1-1; the D gene is possibly TRBD1 (5 bases). TRBV23-1 is given ORF status, its function remaining uncertain. V gave up 5 bases and J gave up 4 bases, with 14 bases separating them. This CDR3 has 14 residues. CDR3 sequence (DNA): TGCGCCAGCAGTTGGGGGATAAGTGGCACTGAAGCTTTCTTT. This sequence encodes CASSWGISGTEAFF.

V gene TRBV28 combines with J gene TRBJ1-4; 8 bases align to TRBD1. Germline trimming cut 3 bases from V and 8 bases from J; bases unmatched to any gene: 8. Germline V gives CDR1 MDHEN, CDR2 SYDVKM. The CDR3 is 15 amino acids. CDR3 sequence reads: CASSLPLTGAEKLFF. CDR3 coding DNA: TGTGCCAGCAGTTTGCCCCTGACAGGGGCCGAAAAACTGTTTTTT. Filled out from reference TRBV28 and TRBJ1-4, the complete variable domain reads DVKVTQSSRYLVKRTGEKVFLECVQDMDHENMFWYRQDPGLGLRLIYFSYDVKMKEKGDIPEGYSVSREKKERFSLILESASTNQTSMYLCASSLPLTGAEKLFFGSGTQLSVL.

This clone was observed a single time. This rearrangement joins TRBV6-1 to TRBJ2-2; D gene uncertain. V was pared by 7 bases and J by 7 bases, with 16 bases between. CDR1 and CDR2 (germline): MNHNS, SASEGT. The CDR3 has 14 residues. CDR3 in DNA: TGTGCCAGCACTGGACCCGCGAGGAACGGGGAGCTGTTTTTT. Translating gives CASTGPARNGELFF.

This clone was recorded a few times. The rearrangement links TRBV2 to TRBJ2-1; the D is unclear. Looked up from germline, CDR1 is SNHLY and CDR2 is FYNNEI. The CDR3 consists of 12 residues. V shed 1 base and J shed 11 bases, with 9 bases lying between them. The chain's CDR3 is CASSEVVGQQFF. CDR3 sequence (DNA): TGTGCCAGCAGTGAAGTAGTTGGTCAGCAGTTCTTC.

This clone was detected once. The CDR3 loop is CASSVDVYSEQFF. The CDR3 coding sequence is TGTGCCAGCAGCGTAGACGTCTACTCTGAGCAGTTCTTC. The chain has TRBV7-2 and TRBJ2-1; D unclear. Germline V gene data show CDR1 as SGHTA and CDR2 as FQGNSA. Trimming removed 5 bases at V and 9 bases at J, with 14 bases between. The CDR3 is made up of 13 amino acids. Drawing the rest from reference TRBV7-2 and TRBJ2-1, the complete variable domain is GAGVSQSPSNKVTEKGKDVELRCDPISGHTALYWYRQSLGQGLEFLIYFQGNSAPDKSGLPSDRFSAERTGGSVSTLTIQRTQQEDSAVYLCASSVDVYSEQFFGPGTRLTVL.

In regard to this clone: Additional DNA sequences in this sample encode the identical CDR3. CDR3 sequence reads: CASSLTGNTEAFF. Here the CDR3 DNA reads TGTGCCAGCAGCTTAACGGGGAACACTGAAGCTTTCTTT. V usage is TRBV7-9 and J usage is TRBJ1-1; no clear D gene. With 2 bases removed from V and 1 base from J, the gap between germline ends came to 5 bases. The germline gives CDR1 SEHNR, CDR2 FQNEAQ (reference sequence). This CDR3 is 13 amino acids long.

This clone was seen ten or more times. The V and J genes are TRBV27 and TRBJ2-5; perhaps TRBD1 as D (5 bases). The CDR3 runs 15 residues. Germline CDR1 is MNHEY and CDR2 is SMNVEV (reference sequence). The ends were cut back, 7 bases at V and 6 bases at J, with 21 bases in the middle. CDR3 in DNA: TGTGCCAGCATGGTGGCGACAGCACCAAGTCAGACCCAGTACTTC. Protein: CASMVATAPSQTQYF.

The chain carries TRBV6-4 and TRBJ2-2; possible D gene TRBD2, 6 bases. The CDR3 runs 19 residues. V lost 3 bases and J 1 base, leaving 21 bases between the germline ends. CDR1 and CDR2 from the germline V gene are MRHNA and SNTAGT. Here the CDR3 DNA reads TGTGCCAGCAGTGATACAATGACACCGCGGGGAGGGAACACCGGGGAGCTGTTTTTT. As protein: CASSDTMTPRGGNTGELFF.

On this clone itself: One end of the junction varies from germline; a read error may be responsible. The rearrangement links TRBV29-1 to TRBJ2-3, with a tentative D call TRBD2 (5 bases). The CDR3 covers 12 residues. Looked up from germline, CDR1 is SQVTM and CDR2 is ANQGSEA. Here the CDR3 reads CSVDGAAGDFDF. The DNA of the CDR3 is TGCAGCGTTGATGGAGCAGCCGGGGATTTCGATTTT.

The chain has TRBV10-2 and TRBJ2-7, with D tentatively TRBD2 (6 bases). Per the germline V gene, CDR1 is WSHSY and CDR2 is SAAADI. The CDR3 extends over 13 amino acids. Trimming stripped 8 bases from V and 2 bases from J, with 13 bases between. The CDR3 is CASWSSATYEQYF. The CDR3 DNA follows: TGCGCCAGCTGGTCTAGCGCAACCTACGAGCAGTACTTC.